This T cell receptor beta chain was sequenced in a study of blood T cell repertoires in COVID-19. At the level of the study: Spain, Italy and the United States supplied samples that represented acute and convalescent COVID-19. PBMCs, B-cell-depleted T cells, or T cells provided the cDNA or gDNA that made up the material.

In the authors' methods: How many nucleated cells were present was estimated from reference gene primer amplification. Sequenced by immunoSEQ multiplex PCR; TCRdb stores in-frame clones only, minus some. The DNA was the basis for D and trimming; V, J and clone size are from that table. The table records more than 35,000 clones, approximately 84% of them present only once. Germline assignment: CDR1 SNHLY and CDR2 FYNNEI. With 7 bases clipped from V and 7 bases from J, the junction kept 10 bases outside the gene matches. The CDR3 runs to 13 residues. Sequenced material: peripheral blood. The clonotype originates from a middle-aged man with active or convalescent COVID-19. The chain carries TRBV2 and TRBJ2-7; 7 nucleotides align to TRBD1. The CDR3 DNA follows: TGTGCCAGCAACATAGGGGGCGCTCGGGAGCAGTACTTC. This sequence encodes CASNIGGAREQYF.